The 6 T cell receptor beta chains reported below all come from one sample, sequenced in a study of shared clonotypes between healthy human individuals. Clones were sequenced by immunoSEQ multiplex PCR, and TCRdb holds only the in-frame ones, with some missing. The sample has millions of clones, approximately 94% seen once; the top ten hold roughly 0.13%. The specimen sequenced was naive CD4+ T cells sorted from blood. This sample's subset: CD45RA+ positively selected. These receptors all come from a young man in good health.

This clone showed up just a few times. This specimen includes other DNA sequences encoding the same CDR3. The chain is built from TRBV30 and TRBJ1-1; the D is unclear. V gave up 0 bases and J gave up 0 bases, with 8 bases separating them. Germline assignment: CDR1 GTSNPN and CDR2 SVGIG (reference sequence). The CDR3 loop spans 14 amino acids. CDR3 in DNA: TGTGCCTGGAGTGTCCCGGGGTTGAACACTGAAGCTTTCTTT. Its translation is CAWSVPGLNTEAFF. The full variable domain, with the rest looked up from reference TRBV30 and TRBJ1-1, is SQTIHQWPATLVQPVGSPLSLECTVEGTSNPNLYWYRQAAGRGLQLLFYSVGIGQISSEVPQNLSASRPQDRQFILSSKKLLLSDSGFYLCAWSVPGLNTEAFFGQGTRLTVV.

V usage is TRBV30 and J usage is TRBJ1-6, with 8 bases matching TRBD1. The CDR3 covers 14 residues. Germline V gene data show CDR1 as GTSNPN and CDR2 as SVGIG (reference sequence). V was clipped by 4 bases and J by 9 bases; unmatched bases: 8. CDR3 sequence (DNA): TGTGCCTGGACAGGGGGCGATTTTACTTCACCCCTCCACTTT. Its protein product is CAWTGGDFTSPLHF.

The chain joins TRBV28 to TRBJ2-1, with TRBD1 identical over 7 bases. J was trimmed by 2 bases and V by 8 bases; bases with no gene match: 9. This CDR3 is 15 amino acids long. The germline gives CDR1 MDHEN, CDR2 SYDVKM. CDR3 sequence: CASLGDRVTYNEQFF. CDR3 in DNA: TGTGCCAGCTTGGGCGACAGGGTAACCTACAATGAGCAGTTCTTC.

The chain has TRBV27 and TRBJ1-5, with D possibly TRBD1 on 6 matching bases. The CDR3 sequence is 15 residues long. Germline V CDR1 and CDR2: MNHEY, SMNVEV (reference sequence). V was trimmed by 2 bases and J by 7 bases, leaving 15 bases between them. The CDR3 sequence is CASSLDRRTEQPQHF. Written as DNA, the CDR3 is TGTGCCAGCAGTTTAGACAGGAGGACCGAGCAGCCCCAGCATTTT.

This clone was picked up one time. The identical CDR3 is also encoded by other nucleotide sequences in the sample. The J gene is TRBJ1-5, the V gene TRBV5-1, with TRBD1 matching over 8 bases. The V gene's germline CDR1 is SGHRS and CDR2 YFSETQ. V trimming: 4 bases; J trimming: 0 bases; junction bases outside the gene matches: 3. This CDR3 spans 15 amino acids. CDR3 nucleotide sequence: TGCGCCAGCAGCCTGACAGGGGATAGCAATCAGCCCCAGCATTTT. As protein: CASSLTGDSNQPQHF.

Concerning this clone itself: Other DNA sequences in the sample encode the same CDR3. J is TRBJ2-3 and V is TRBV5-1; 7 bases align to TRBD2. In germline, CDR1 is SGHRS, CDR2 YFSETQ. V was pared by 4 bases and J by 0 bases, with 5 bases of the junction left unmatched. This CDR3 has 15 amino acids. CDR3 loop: CASSVTSSSTDTQYF. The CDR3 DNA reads TGCGCCAGCAGCGTGACTAGCAGTAGCACAGATACGCAGTATTTT.